These T cell receptor beta chains were read from a single sample in a study of blood T cell repertoires in COVID-19. Some clones are missing from TCRdb's copy, which holds only in-frame ones; the method was immunoSEQ multiplex PCR. The data contain around 300,000 clones, 90% of them seen just once; the ten biggest clones take up about 1.8%. The material sequenced was PBMCs or T cells enriched from blood (not recorded which). All receptors derive from a woman between 18 and 29 years old with acute COVID-19. Each CDR3 is given with its conserved first and last residue. Each record gives: D gene, V gene, clone size, J gene, CDR3 protein, CDR3 DNA. The D gene is left open where the match is weak. Clone size is shown for a subset of rows, as once, few, many or a class of expanded clone.

>TRBD1|TRBV28|once|TRBJ1-2
CASRAWDRGVDGYTF
TGTGCCAGCAGGGCATGGGACAGGGGAGTAGATGGCTACACCTTC
>.|TRBV15|few|TRBJ2-1
CATTGVSYNEQFF
TGTGCCACCACGGGAGTCTCCTACAATGAGCAGTTCTTC
>TRBD1|TRBV28|.|TRBJ2-3
CASAWGGTGGADTQYF
TGTGCCAGCGCGTGGGGCGGGACAGGGGGCGCAGATACGCAGTATTTT
>TRBD1|TRBV11-2|.|TRBJ1-2
CASSSSDRGNYGYTF
TGTGCCAGCAGCTCGTCGGACAGGGGTAACTATGGCTACACCTTC
>.|TRBV18|.|TRBJ1-2
CASSLDGSVAGYTF
TGTGCCAGCTCTCTTGACGGGTCCGTCGCTGGCTACACCTTC
>TRBD2|TRBV27|.|TRBJ2-1
CASSLGTSGKYNEQFF
TGTGCCAGCAGTCTAGGGACTAGCGGGAAATACAATGAGCAGTTCTTC
>.|TRBV27|once|TRBJ2-5
CASSWAGEETQYF
TGTGCCAGCAGTTGGGCAGGCGAAGAGACCCAGTACTTC
>TRBD1|TRBV7-6|.|TRBJ1-5
CASSLGTGSVGQPQHF
TGTGCCAGCAGCTTGGGGACAGGGAGCGTAGGACAGCCCCAGCATTTT
>TRBD1|TRBV4-1|.|TRBJ1-2
CASSRTAGQGYYGYTF
TGCGCCAGCAGCCGGACGGCGGGACAGGGGTACTATGGCTACACCTTC
>TRBD1|TRBV19|.|TRBJ1-2
CASSEPNRGLYGYTF
TGTGCCAGTAGTGAACCTAACAGGGGACTCTATGGCTACACCTTC
>TRBD2|TRBV18|.|TRBJ2-7
CASSTGGASYEQYF
TGTGCCAGCTCAACGGGGGGAGCATCCTACGAGCAGTACTTC
>.|TRBV12-3/TRBV12-4|.|TRBJ1-2
CASSLRENYGYTF
TGTGCCAGCAGTTTACGGGAAAACTATGGCTACACCTTC
>.|TRBV2|.|TRBJ1-6
CASSVTARDSPLHF
TGTGCCAGCAGTGTAACGGCACGGGATTCACCCCTCCACTTT
>TRBD2|TRBV2|.|TRBJ2-7
CASSDSGTSGRALYEQYF
TGTGCCAGCAGTGACTCCGGGACTAGCGGGAGGGCCCTCTACGAGCAGTACTTC
>TRBD2|TRBV12-5|few|TRBJ2-1
CASGLVLSSSGRDNSYNEQFF
TGTGCTAGTGGTTTGGTACTAAGTTCTAGCGGGAGGGACAACTCCTACAATGAGCAGTTCTTC
>TRBD2|TRBV15|.|TRBJ2-3
CATRIGGGRGPSDTQYF
TGTGCCACCAGAATCGGGGGAGGGCGGGGCCCCTCAGATACGCAGTATTTT
>.|TRBV6-5|.|TRBJ2-7
CASSYNRRRSYEQYF
TGTGCCAGCAGTTACAACCGCAGGCGCTCCTACGAGCAGTACTTC
>TRBD2|TRBV7-9|.|TRBJ2-7
CASFRAGAVYEQYF
TGTGCCAGCTTCCGAGCGGGAGCAGTCTACGAGCAGTACTTC
>.|TRBV9|.|TRBJ2-7
CASSVGDKTYEQYF
TGTGCCAGCAGCGTAGGGGACAAGACCTACGAGCAGTACTTC
>TRBD1|TRBV18|once|TRBJ2-5
CASSHRQGQETQYF
TGTGCCAGCTCACACAGACAGGGACAAGAGACCCAGTACTTC
>TRBD2|TRBV18|.|TRBJ2-7
CASSLGLDLYYEQYF
TGTGCCAGCTCACTGGGACTAGATTTATACTACGAGCAGTACTTC
>TRBD2|TRBV5-1|.|TRBJ2-7
CASSPTRLADAYEQYF
TGCGCCAGCAGCCCAACTCGACTAGCGGACGCCTACGAGCAGTACTTC
>TRBD2|TRBV19|.|TRBJ2-1
CASRPRIKSGTRPTLGSYNEQFF
TGTGCCAGTAGGCCTCGAATCAAATCCGGGACTAGACCGACATTGGGCTCCTACAATGAGCAGTTCTTC
>.|TRBV19|few|TRBJ1-5
CASIPDRYSNQPQHF
TGTGCCAGTATCCCCGACAGGTATAGCAATCAGCCCCAGCATTTT
>.|TRBV6-2/TRBV6-3|.|TRBJ1-1
CASSYTMEAVGTEAFF
TGTGCCAGCAGTTATACGATGGAGGCGGTAGGCACTGAAGCTTTCTTT
>.|TRBV12-3/TRBV12-4|.|TRBJ2-2
CASSLGGPGELFF
TGTGCCAGCAGTTTAGGAGGCCCCGGGGAGCTGTTTTTT
>.|TRBV28|.|TRBJ1-4
CASSSGGVAEKLFF
TGTGCCAGCAGTTCCGGCGGGGTAGCTGAAAAACTGTTTTTT
>.|TRBV18|.|TRBJ2-5
CASSGGETQYF
TGTGCCAGCTCGGGGGGAGAGACCCAGTACTTC
>TRBD2|TRBV27|once|TRBJ2-3
CASSEGLAGVDTQYF
TGTGCCAGCAGTGAGGGACTAGCGGGAGTGGATACGCAGTATTTT
>TRBD1|TRBV7-9|.|TRBJ1-4
CASSLVGTGGGKLFF
TGTGCCAGCAGCTTAGTAGGGACAGGGGGCGGAAAACTGTTTTTT
>.|TRBV12-3/TRBV12-4|.|TRBJ2-5
CASSYRETQYF
TGTGCCAGCAGTTACCGGGAGACCCAGTACTTC
>.|TRBV14|.|TRBJ2-1
CASSQELRALGNEQFF
TGTGCCAGCAGCCAAGAGCTTCGAGCGCTGGGCAATGAGCAGTTCTTC
>TRBD1|TRBV28|.|TRBJ1-5
CASKIGAGGGQPQHF
TGTGCCAGCAAAATCGGGGCAGGGGGCGGACAGCCCCAGCATTTT